This T cell receptor beta chain appears in the sequencing data of a study of response to subunit inactivated influenza vaccine. Findings of the study overall: Authors proposed each seasonal influenza vaccination draws in few new T cells.

Trimming removed 1 base from V and 4 bases from J, with 16 bases in between. The CDR3 runs 16 residues. Per germline, CDR1 SGHAT and CDR2 FQNNGV. This clonotype was seen ten or more times. The antigen is not known. TCRdb called the RT-PCR reads again in MiXCR, with one record for every CDR3 protein. Here the sample spans around 570,000 distinct CDR3 sequences, about 7.6% being singletons. The V gene is TRBV11-2, the J gene TRBJ1-2, with D possibly being TRBD1 (6 bases). The sequence derives from a man in his fifties or sixties who received an inactivated influenza vaccine. This specimen consisted of PBMCs from blood, obtained 23 months after vaccination. Written as DNA, the CDR3 is TGTGCCAGCAGCTTAGCCCTCGGGGGGGCGGCCTATGGCTACACCTTC. As protein: CASSLALGGAAYGYTF.